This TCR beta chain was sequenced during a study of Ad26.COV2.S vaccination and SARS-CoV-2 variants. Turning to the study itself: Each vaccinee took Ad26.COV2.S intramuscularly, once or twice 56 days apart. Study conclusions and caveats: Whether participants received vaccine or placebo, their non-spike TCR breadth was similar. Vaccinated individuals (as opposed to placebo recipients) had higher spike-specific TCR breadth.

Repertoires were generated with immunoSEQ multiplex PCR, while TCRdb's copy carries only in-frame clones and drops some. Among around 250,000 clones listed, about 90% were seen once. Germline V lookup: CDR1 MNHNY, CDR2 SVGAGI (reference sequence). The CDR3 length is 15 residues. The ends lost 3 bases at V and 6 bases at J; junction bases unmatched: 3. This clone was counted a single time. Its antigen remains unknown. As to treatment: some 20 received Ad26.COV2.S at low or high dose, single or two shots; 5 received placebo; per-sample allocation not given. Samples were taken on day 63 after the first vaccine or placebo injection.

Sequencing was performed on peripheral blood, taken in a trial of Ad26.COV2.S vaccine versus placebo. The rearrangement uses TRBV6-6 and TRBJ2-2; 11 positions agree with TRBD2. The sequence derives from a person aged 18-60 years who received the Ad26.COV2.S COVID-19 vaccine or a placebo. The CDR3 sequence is CASSYSGGGPGELFF. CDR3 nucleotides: TGTGCCAGCAGTTATAGCGGGGGGGGCCCCGGGGAGCTGTTTTTT.